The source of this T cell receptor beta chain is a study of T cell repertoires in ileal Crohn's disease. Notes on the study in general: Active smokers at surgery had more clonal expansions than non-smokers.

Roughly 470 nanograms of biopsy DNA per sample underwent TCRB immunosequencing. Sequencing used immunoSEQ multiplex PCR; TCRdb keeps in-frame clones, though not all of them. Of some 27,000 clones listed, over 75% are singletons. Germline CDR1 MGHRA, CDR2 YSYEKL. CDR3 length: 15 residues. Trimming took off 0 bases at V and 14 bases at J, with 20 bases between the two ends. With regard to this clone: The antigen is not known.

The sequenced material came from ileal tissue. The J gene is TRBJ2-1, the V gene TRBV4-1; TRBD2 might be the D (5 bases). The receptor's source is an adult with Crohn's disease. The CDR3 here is CASSQEGAATRGKFF. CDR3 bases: TGCGCCAGCAGCCAAGAAGGAGCGGCAACCCGTGGGAAGTTCTTC.